Below, 28 T cell receptor beta chains from the same sample are listed, as sequenced in a study of CD4+ T cells in melanoma. Generated by immunoSEQ multiplex PCR, the TCRdb table keeps only in-frame clones and is missing some. Of some 110,000 clones in the sample, 92% were seen once. The source material was peripheral blood. The source of these receptors is a human donor with melanoma.

The J gene is TRBJ2-3, the V gene TRBV4-3; the match to TRBD1 covers 7 bases. The CDR3 is 18 residues long. J lost 2 bases, V lost 1 base, and 12 bases had no gene match. From germline, CDR1 is LGHNA and CDR2 YSLEER. CDR3 DNA: TGCGCCAGCAGCCAAGGGGGACAGTCCCTACTCAACACAGATACGCAGTATTTT. It codes for CASSQGGQSLLNTDTQYF.

V gene TRBV11-3 combines with J gene TRBJ2-3; 9 bases agree with TRBD1. With 1 base clipped from V and 9 bases from J, the junction kept 2 bases outside the gene matches. The length of the CDR3 is 13 residues. Germline CDR1 SGHNT, CDR2 YENEEA. The CDR3 loop reads CASSLGGQGTQYF. CDR3 nucleotide sequence: TGTGCCAGCAGCTTAGGGGGACAGGGAACGCAGTATTTT.

The chain recombines TRBV5-6 with TRBJ2-3, with 7 bases fitting TRBD2. Trimming removed 4 bases from V and 3 bases from J; junction bases left unmatched: 2. This CDR3 region has 13 residues. The germline V gene encodes CDR1 SGHDT and CDR2 YYEEEE. The CDR3: CASSGLDTDTQYF. CDR3 bases: TGTGCCAGCAGCGGACTAGATACAGATACGCAGTATTTT.

The CDR3 here is CASSPGTGPSYEQYF. CDR3 coding DNA: TGTGCCAGCAGCCCCGGGACAGGGCCCTCCTACGAGCAGTACTTC. The rearrangement joins TRBV5-4 to TRBJ2-7; 9 bases are shared with TRBD1. V trimming: 4 bases; J trimming: 0 bases; junction bases outside the gene matches: 5. Germline lookup yields CDR1 SGHNT and CDR2 YYREEE (reference sequence). This CDR3 is 15 amino acids long.

V and J are TRBV9 and TRBJ2-5; perhaps TRBD2 as D (7 bases). The germline V gene has CDR1 SGDLS and CDR2 YYNGEE. The V end lost 1 base, the J end lost 6 bases, and 16 bases lay between the germline ends. The CDR3 spans 15 residues. CDR3: CASSVSGGEGKTQYF. The CDR3 bases are TGTGCCAGCAGCGTATCGGGGGGCGAAGGCAAGACCCAGTACTTC.

The chain uses TRBV25-1 and TRBJ1-6; the match to TRBD1 covers 7 bases. Germline CDR1 is MGHDK and CDR2 is SYGVNS. With 4 bases clipped from V and 0 bases from J, the junction kept 6 bases outside the gene matches. The CDR3 totals 17 residues. CDR3 sequence reads: CASSGNRGASYNSPLHF. DNA for the CDR3: TGTGCCAGCAGTGGGAACAGGGGTGCCTCCTATAATTCACCCCTCCACTTT.

This clone has only one observation. This chain links TRBV30 with TRBJ2-2; 9 bases line up with TRBD2. Losses at the gene ends were 2 bases for V and 7 bases for J; bases not matched to a gene: 8. The CDR3 has 15 residues. Germline CDR1 reads GTSNPN; CDR2 reads SVGIG (reference sequence). The CDR3 region has the DNA TGTGCCTGGAGTCGGGCTAGCGGGGATTACGGGGAGCTGTTTTTT. Translating it yields CAWSRASGDYGELFF.

This sequence joins TRBV4-2 and TRBJ1-2, with D maybe TRBD1 (6 bases). The CDR3 totals 14 residues. CDR1 and CDR2 (germline): LGHNA, YNFKEQ. V gave up 1 base and J gave up 3 bases, with 9 bases separating them. The DNA for the CDR3 is TGTGCCAGCAGCCAAGGCAGGGGTTACTATGGCTACACCTTC. The encoded protein is CASSQGRGYYGYTF.

On this clone: Relative to the germline gene, one junction end is altered; a read error may explain this. V usage is TRBV6-6 and J usage is TRBJ1-1; D uncertain. The V gene's germline CDR1 is MNHNY and CDR2 SVGAGI (reference sequence). The CDR3 length is 14 residues. CDR3 nucleotides: TGTGCCAGCATTTACAGCCGGGGTAGGGCTGAAGCTTTCTTT. It yields the protein CASIYSRGRAEAFF.

The chain joins TRBV9 to TRBJ2-3; D is unresolved. Germline assignment: CDR1 SGDLS and CDR2 YYNGEE. This CDR3 spans 17 amino acids. Deletions cut 1 base from V and 0 bases from J, with 15 bases between. CDR3 DNA sequence: TGTGCCAGCAGCGTATGGCCAACGGTTTGGAGCACAGATACGCAGTATTTT. Its translation is CASSVWPTVWSTDTQYF.

This rearrangement joins TRBV29-1 to TRBJ1-2, with TRBD1 identical over 12 bases. Germline CDR1 is SQVTM and CDR2 is ANQGSEA. The CDR3 runs to 12 residues. The trim removed 7 bases at V and 7 bases at J, leaving 4 bases unmatched. The CDR3 reads CSAGDRGLGYTF. CDR3 coding DNA: TGCAGCGCTGGGGACAGGGGGCTTGGCTACACCTTC.

The chain uses TRBV28 and TRBJ1-2; no reliable D call. V dropped 6 bases and J dropped 14 bases, with 16 bases sitting between them. The CDR3 sequence is 11 residues long. CDR1 and CDR2 from the germline V gene are MDHEN and SYDVKM. The CDR3 loop reads CASSVWESPTF. Written as DNA, the CDR3 is TGTGCCAGCAGCGTATGGGAGAGCCCTACCTTC.

The chain carries TRBV7-3 and TRBJ2-2; no firm D call. CDR3 length: 16 amino acids. Germline CDR1 reads SGHTA; CDR2 reads FQGTGA. V was clipped by 6 bases and J by 3 bases, with 17 bases between them. CDR3 nucleotide sequence: TGTGCCAGCAGACGCACCCCGGCGGCAGACACCGGGGAGCTGTTTTTT. Translating it yields CASRRTPAADTGELFF.

This clone was detected once. V usage is TRBV18 and J usage is TRBJ2-7, with D uncertain. The CDR3 covers 12 residues. The germline V gene has CDR1 KGHSH and CDR2 LQKENI. The V gene lost 2 bases and the J gene lost 5 bases, with 7 bases spanning the gap. This CDR3 is CASSPGFDEQYF. Here the CDR3 DNA reads TGTGCCAGCTCACCAGGGTTCGACGAGCAGTACTTC. The variable domain in full, with the rest retrieved from reference TRBV18 and TRBJ2-7, is NAGVMQNPRHLVRRRGQEARLRCSPMKGHSHVYWYRQLPEEGLKFMVYLQKENIIDESGMPKERFSAEFPKEGPSILRIQQVVRGDSAAYFCASSPGFDEQYFGPGTRLTVT.

The CDR3 region has the DNA TGTGCCAGTAGTTTGTTAGACGCAACTAATGAAAAACTGTTTTTT. This encodes CASSLLDATNEKLFF. The V gene is TRBV19, the J gene TRBJ1-4; no reliable D call. CDR3 size: 15 residues. V lost 5 bases, J lost 0 bases, and 10 bases lay in between. Germline V gene sequence: CDR1 LNHDA, CDR2 SQIVND (reference sequence).

The rearrangement links TRBV5-1 to TRBJ2-1, with 9 bases identical to TRBD2. V was clipped by 0 bases and J by 7 bases; unmatched bases: 5. There are 15 residues in the CDR3. Germline V gene data show CDR1 as SGHRS and CDR2 as YFSETQ. The CDR3 DNA reads as TGCGCCAGCAGCTTGGGTAGCGGGAGTAGTAATGAGCAGTTCTTC. Amino acids: CASSLGSGSSNEQFF.

The chain carries TRBV6-5 and TRBJ2-3; D not certain. In germline, CDR1 is MNHEY, CDR2 SVGAGI. V shed 6 bases and J shed 0 bases, with 13 bases lying between them. The CDR3 is 15 amino acids. The CDR3 reads CASSRTRPSTDTQYF. The CDR3 DNA follows: TGTGCCAGCAGCCGGACCAGACCTAGCACAGATACGCAGTATTTT.

Only a few counts were recorded for this clone. V usage is TRBV28 and J usage is TRBJ1-5; 7 bases line up with TRBD1. In germline, CDR1 is MDHEN, CDR2 SYDVKM. V lost 4 bases to trimming and J lost 0 bases; unmatched junction nucleotides: 3. The length of the CDR3 is 15 residues. The CDR3 reads CASSSQGDSNQPQHF. The CDR3 region has the DNA TGTGCCAGCAGTTCCCAGGGGGATAGCAATCAGCCCCAGCATTTT.

V gene TRBV28 combines with J gene TRBJ1-5; TRBD1 is a possible D gene (5 bases). The CDR3 length is 14 residues. Germline CDR1 MDHEN, CDR2 SYDVKM. Trimming cost V 5 bases and J 7 bases, with 15 bases left between them. The CDR3, as DNA: TGTGCCAGCAGTCAACCGCAGGGTTGGCAGCCCCAGCATTTT. As protein: CASSQPQGWQPQHF.

The gene calls are TRBV10-3 and TRBJ1-1; a weak D match, TRBD1 (5 bases). The V end lost 4 bases, the J end lost 0 bases, and 12 bases lay between the germline ends. The CDR3 spans 15 residues. Germline V CDR1 and CDR2: ENHRY, SYGVKD. The DNA of the CDR3 is TGTGCCATCAGTGGGAGACAGAGCCTGAACACTGAAGCTTTCTTT. Amino acid sequence: CAISGRQSLNTEAFF.

Only one count was recorded for this clone. The chain recombines TRBV7-3 with TRBJ2-3; D unclear. CDR3 length: 14 amino acids. CDR1 SGHTA and CDR2 FQGTGA come from the germline V gene. Trimming removed 1 base from V and 3 bases from J, with 8 bases in between. The CDR3 spells CASSLNPATDTQYF. The CDR3 nucleotides are TGTGCCAGCAGCTTAAACCCGGCGACAGATACGCAGTATTTT.

This sequence joins TRBV5-6 and TRBJ2-7; 9 positions agree with TRBD2. The CDR3 contains 16 residues. Unmatched junction bases numbered 15, after V lost 4 bases and J lost 7 bases. The germline gives CDR1 SGHDT, CDR2 YYEEEE. The CDR3 bases are TGTGCCAGCAGCCCCGAAGTTGGCGGGGGGGCTCGGGAGCAGTACTTC. It encodes CASSPEVGGGAREQYF.

The chain links TRBV19 to TRBJ2-7; D is perhaps TRBD2 (5 bases). V shed 3 bases and J shed 3 bases, with 12 bases lying between them. This CDR3 is 14 amino acids long. The germline gives CDR1 LNHDA, CDR2 SQIVND (reference sequence). The CDR3 coding sequence is TGTGCCAGTAGTATCTCCAACCGGGACTACGAGCAGTACTTC. Protein sequence: CASSISNRDYEQYF.

This clone was seen only once. The chain couples TRBV4-3 to TRBJ1-5; tentative D call: TRBD1 (6 bases). The germline V gene encodes CDR1 LGHNA and CDR2 YSLEER. V was clipped by 2 bases and J by 0 bases, with 23 bases between them. The CDR3 is made up of 20 amino acids. Here the CDR3 DNA reads TGCGCCAGCAGCCAACCCGCCGGGGGGACACTCCTTTATAGCAATCAGCCCCAGCATTTT. Amino acids: CASSQPAGGTLLYSNQPQHF.

This chain joins TRBV5-1 and TRBJ2-7, with 9 bases identical to TRBD2. The germline V gene has CDR1 SGHRS and CDR2 YFSETQ. The junction had 3 bases not matched to a gene; V was cut back by 0 bases and J by 2 bases. This CDR3 is 15 amino acids long. DNA for the CDR3: TGCGCCAGCAGCTTGGGACTAGCGGACCCCTACGAGCAGTACTTC. It encodes CASSLGLADPYEQYF. The complete variable domain, with remaining parts taken from reference TRBV5-1 and TRBJ2-7, reads KAGVTQTPRYLIKTRGQQVTLSCSPISGHRSVSWYQQTPGQGLQFLFEYFSETQRNKGNFPGRFSGRQFSNSRSEMNVSTLELGDSALYLCASSLGLADPYEQYFGPGTRLTVT.

V and J are TRBV28 and TRBJ2-3; TRBD2 matches 9 bases. The CDR3 is 14 residues long. Germline lookup yields CDR1 MDHEN and CDR2 SYDVKM. In DNA form, the CDR3 reads TGTGGGGCGAATCTAGCGGGGAGTACAGATACGCAGTATTTT. Encoded protein: CGANLAGSTDTQYF.

The V gene is TRBV4-2, the J gene TRBJ1-2; 7 positions agree with TRBD1. The CDR3 has 17 amino acids. V shed 0 bases, J shed 0 bases, and the junction held 7 bases outside the gene matches. Germline CDR1 reads LGHNA; CDR2 reads YNFKEQ. CDR3 DNA: TGTGCCAGCAGCCAAGATTCGGACAGGCCGACTAACTATGGCTACACCTTC. Its protein product is CASSQDSDRPTNYGYTF.

The chain recombines TRBV5-4 with TRBJ2-1; 7 bases line up with TRBD2. After removal of 1 base from V and 1 base from J, the junction contained 5 bases not matched to a gene. This CDR3 region has 16 residues. Germline-derived CDR1 and CDR2 are SGHNT and YYREEE (reference sequence). CDR3 coding DNA: TGTGCCAGCAGCTTGTCAGCGGGATCATCCTACAATGAGCAGTTCTTC. Amino acid sequence: CASSLSAGSSYNEQFF.